This T cell receptor (beta chain) was documented in a study of identical twins. CDR3 length: 12 residues. V was shortened by 8 bases and J by 7 bases, with 14 bases between the two germline ends. Germline-derived CDR1 and CDR2 are MNHNS and SASEGT. TCRdb called the 5' RACE reads again in MiXCR, with one record for every CDR3 protein. The data contain 420,000 or so distinct CDR3 sequences, around 18% of them singletons. The TCR originated in a man aged 50 to 59 in good health. This chain joins TRBV6-1 and TRBJ1-2, with D possibly matching TRBD1 (6 bases). The sequencing input was naive T cells sorted from blood. The CDR3 DNA sequence: TGTGCCAGCGCGCTGAGGGGGTCTGGCTACACCTTC. Residues: CASALRGSGYTF.